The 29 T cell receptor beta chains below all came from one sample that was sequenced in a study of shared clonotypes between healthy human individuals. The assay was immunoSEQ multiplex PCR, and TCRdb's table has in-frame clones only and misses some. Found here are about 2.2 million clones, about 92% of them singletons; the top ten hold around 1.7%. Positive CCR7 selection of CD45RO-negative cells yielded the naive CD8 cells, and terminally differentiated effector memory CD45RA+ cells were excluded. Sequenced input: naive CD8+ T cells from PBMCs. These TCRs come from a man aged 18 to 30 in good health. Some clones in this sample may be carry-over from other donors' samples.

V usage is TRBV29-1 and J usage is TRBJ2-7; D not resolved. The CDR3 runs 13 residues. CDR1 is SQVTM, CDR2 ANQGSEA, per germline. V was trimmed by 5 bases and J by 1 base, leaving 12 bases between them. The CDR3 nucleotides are TGCAGCGTTCGCCCTTCCGCGTCCTACGAGCAGTACTTC. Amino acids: CSVRPSASYEQYF.

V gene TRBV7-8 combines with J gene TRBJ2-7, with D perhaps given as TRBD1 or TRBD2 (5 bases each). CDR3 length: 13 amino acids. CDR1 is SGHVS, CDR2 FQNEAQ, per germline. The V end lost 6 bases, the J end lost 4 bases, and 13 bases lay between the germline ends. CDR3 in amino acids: CASSPGLGYEQYF. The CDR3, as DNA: TGTGCCAGCAGTCCGGGGCTGGGGTACGAGCAGTACTTC. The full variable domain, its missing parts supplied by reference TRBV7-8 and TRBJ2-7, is GAGVSQSPRYKVAKRGQDVALRCDPISGHVSLFWYQQALGQGPEFLTYFQNEAQLDKSGLPSDRFFAERPEGSVSTLKIQRTQQEDSAVYLCASSPGLGYEQYFGPGTRLTVT.

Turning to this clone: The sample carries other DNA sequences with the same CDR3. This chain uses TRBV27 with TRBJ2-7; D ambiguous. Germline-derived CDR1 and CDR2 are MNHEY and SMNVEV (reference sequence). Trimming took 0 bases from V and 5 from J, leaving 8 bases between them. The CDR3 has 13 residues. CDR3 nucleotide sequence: TGTGCCAGCAGTTTATCAGGGCTCGACGAGCAGTACTTC. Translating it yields CASSLSGLDEQYF.

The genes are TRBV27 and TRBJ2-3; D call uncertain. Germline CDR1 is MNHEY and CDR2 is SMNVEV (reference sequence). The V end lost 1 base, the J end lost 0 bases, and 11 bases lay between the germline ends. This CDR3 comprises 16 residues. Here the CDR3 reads CASSLLTQKSTDTQYF. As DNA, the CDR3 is TGTGCCAGCAGTTTATTGACCCAGAAAAGCACAGATACGCAGTATTTT.

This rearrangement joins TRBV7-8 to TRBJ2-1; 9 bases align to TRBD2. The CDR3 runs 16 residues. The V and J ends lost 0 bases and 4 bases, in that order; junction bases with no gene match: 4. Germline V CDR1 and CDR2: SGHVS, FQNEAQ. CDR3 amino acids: CASSLARTSVYNEQFF. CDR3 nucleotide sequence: TGTGCCAGCAGCTTAGCACGGACTAGCGTATACAATGAGCAGTTCTTC.

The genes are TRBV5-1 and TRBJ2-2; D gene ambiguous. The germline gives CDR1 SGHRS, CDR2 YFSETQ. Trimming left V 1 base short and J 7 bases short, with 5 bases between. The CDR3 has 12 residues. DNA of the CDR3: TGCGCCAGCAGCTTGTTAAGCGGGGAGCTGTTTTTT. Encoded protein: CASSLLSGELFF.

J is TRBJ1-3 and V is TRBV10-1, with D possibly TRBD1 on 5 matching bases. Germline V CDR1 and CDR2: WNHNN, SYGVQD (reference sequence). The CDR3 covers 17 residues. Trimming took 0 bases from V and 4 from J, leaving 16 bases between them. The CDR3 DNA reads TGCGCCAGCAGTGAGTCGCGGGGGGAGATAACCGGAAACACCATATATTTT. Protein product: CASSESRGEITGNTIYF.

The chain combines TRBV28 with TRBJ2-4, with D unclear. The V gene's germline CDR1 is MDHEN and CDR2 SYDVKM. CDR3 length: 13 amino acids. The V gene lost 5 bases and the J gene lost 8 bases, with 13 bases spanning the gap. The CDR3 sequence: CASSTLFPHIQYF. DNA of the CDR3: TGTGCCAGCAGTACCCTTTTCCCCCACATTCAGTACTTC.

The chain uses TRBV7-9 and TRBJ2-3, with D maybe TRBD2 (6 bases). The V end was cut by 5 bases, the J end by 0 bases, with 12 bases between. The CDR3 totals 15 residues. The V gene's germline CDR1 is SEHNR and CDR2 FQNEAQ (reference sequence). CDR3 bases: TGTGCCAGCAGCCGGGCGGGGTCTAGCACAGATACGCAGTATTTT. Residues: CASSRAGSSTDTQYF.

The CDR3 DNA reads as TGTGCCAGCAATCGTGGGGTCCAGCAAAGTCTGAACACTGAAGCTTTCTTT. It translates to CASNRGVQQSLNTEAFF. The chain combines TRBV28 with TRBJ1-1; D remains unclear. The CDR3 contains 17 residues. The germline V and J ends were trimmed by 7 bases and 0 bases, with 21 bases remaining between them. Germline assignment: CDR1 MDHEN and CDR2 SYDVKM.

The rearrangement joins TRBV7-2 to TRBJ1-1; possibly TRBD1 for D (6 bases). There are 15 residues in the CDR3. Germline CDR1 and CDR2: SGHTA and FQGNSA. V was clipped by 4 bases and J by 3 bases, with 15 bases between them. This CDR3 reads CASSWGPGADTEAFF. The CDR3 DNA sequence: TGTGCCAGCAGCTGGGGCCCGGGGGCTGACACTGAAGCTTTCTTT. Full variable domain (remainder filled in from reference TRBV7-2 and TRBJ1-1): GAGVSQSPSNKVTEKGKDVELRCDPISGHTALYWYRQSLGQGLEFLIYFQGNSAPDKSGLPSDRFSAERTGGSVSTLTIQRTQQEDSAVYLCASSWGPGADTEAFFGQGTRLTVV.

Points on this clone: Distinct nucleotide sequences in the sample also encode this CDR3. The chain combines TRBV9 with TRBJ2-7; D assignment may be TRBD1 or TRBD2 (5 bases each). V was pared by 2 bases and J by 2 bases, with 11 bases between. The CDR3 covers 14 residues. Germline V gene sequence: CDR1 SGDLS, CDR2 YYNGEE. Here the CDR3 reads CASSVGDGTYEQYF. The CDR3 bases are TGTGCCAGCAGCGTGGGGGACGGCACCTACGAGCAGTACTTC.

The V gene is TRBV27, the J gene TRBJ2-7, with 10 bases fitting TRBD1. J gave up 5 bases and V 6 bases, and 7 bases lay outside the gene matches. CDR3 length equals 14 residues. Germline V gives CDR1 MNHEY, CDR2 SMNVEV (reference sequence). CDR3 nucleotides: TGTGCCAGCAGCTCCAGACAGGGGGCAAACGAGCAGTACTTC. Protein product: CASSSRQGANEQYF.

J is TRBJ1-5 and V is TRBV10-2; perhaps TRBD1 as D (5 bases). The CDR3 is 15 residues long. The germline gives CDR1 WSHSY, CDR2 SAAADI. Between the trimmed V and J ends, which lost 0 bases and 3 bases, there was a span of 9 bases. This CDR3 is CASSESGRNNQPQHF. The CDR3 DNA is TGCGCCAGCAGTGAGTCGGGGCGGAACAATCAGCCCCAGCATTTT.

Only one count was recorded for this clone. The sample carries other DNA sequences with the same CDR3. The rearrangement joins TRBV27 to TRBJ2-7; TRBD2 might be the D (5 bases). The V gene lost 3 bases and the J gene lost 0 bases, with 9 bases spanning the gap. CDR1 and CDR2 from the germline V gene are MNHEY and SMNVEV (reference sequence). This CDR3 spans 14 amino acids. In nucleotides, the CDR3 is TGTGCCAGCAGTTTGAGGGCAGGCTCCTACGAGCAGTACTTC. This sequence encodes CASSLRAGSYEQYF.

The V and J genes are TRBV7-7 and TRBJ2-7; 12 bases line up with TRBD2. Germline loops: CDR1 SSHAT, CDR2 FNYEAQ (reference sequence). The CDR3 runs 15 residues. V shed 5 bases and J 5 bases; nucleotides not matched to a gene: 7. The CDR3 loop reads CASSPLAGGPDEQYF. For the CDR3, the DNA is TGTGCCAGCAGCCCCCTAGCGGGAGGGCCCGACGAGCAGTACTTC.

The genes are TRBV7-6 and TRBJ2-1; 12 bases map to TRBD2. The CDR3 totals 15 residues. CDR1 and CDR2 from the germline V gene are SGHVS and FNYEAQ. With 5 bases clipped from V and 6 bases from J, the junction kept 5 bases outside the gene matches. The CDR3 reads CASSPTSGSLNEQFF. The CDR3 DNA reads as TGTGCCAGCAGCCCGACTAGCGGGAGCCTCAATGAGCAGTTCTTC.

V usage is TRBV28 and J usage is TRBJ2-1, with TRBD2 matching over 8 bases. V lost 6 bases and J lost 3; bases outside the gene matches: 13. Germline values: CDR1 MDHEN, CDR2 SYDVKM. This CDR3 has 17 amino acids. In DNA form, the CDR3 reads TGTGCCAGCAGCCCCACCCCGGGGGGGTTGGACTACAATGAGCAGTTCTTC. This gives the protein CASSPTPGGLDYNEQFF.

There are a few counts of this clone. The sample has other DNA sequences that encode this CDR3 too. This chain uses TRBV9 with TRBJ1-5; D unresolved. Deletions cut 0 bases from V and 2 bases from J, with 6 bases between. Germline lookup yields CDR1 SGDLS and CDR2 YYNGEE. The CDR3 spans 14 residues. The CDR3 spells CASSVGLGNQPQHF. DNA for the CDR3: TGTGCCAGCAGCGTAGGGCTCGGCAATCAGCCCCAGCATTTT.

The CDR3 sequence is CATSRSTSGAYNEQFF. CDR3 DNA: TGTGCCACCAGCAGATCTACTAGCGGGGCCTACAATGAGCAGTTCTTC. The chain recombines TRBV15 with TRBJ2-1; 10 bases line up with TRBD2. V lost 2 bases and J lost 2; bases outside the gene matches: 3. The CDR3 sequence is 16 residues long. Germline assignment: CDR1 LNHNV and CDR2 YYDKDF (reference sequence).

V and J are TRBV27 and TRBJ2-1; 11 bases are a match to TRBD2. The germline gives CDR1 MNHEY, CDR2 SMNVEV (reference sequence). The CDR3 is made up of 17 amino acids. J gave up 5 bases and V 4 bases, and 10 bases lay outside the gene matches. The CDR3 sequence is CASSSPGTSGRHNEQFF. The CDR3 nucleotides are TGTGCCAGCAGTTCCCCGGGCACTAGCGGGAGACACAATGAGCAGTTCTTC.

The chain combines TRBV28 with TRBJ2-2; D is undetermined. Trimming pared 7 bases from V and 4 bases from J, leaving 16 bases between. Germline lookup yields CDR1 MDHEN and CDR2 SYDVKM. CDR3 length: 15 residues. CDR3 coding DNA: TGTGCCAGCAAATCTTGGCGCCGTGGCACCGGGGAGCTGTTTTTT. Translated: CASKSWRRGTGELFF.

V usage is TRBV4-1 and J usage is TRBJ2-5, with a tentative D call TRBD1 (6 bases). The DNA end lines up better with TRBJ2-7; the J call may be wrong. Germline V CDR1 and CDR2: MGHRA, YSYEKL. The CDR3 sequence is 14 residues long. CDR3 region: CASSQTGFSYEQYF. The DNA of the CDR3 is TGCGCCAGCAGCCAAACAGGGTTCTCCTACGAGCAGTACTTC.

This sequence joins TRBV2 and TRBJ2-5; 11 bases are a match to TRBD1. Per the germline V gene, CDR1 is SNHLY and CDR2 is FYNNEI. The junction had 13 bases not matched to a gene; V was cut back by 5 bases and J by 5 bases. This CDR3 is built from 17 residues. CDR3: CASSFPQGQGAVETQYF. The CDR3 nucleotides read TGTGCCAGCAGTTTTCCCCAAGGACAGGGGGCTGTGGAGACCCAGTACTTC.

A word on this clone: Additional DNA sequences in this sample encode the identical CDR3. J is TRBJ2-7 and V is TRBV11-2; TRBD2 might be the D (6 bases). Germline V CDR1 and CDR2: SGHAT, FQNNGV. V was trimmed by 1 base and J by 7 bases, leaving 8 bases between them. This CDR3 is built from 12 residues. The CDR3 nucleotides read TGTGCCAGCAGCTTAGTGGCGGGGGAGCAGTACTTC. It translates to CASSLVAGEQYF.

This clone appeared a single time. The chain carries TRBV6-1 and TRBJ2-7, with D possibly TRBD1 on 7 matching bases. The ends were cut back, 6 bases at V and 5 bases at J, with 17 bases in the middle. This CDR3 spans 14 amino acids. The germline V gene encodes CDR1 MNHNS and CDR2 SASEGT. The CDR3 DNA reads TGTGCCAGCAGCAAACAGGGGACTGGCGACGAGCAGTACTTC. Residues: CASSKQGTGDEQYF.

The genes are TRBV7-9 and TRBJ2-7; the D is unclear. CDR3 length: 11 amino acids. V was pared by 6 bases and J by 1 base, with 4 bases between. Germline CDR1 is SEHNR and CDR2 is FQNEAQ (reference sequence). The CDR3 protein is CASSWSYEQYF. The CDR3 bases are TGTGCCAGCAGTTGGTCCTACGAGCAGTACTTC.

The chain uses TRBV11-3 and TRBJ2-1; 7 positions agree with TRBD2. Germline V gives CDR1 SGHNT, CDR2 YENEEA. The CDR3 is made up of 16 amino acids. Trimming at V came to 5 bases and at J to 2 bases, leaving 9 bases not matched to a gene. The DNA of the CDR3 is TGTGCCAGCAGCCCCTGGGGGAGGGCCGCCTACAATGAGCAGTTCTTC. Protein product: CASSPWGRAAYNEQFF.

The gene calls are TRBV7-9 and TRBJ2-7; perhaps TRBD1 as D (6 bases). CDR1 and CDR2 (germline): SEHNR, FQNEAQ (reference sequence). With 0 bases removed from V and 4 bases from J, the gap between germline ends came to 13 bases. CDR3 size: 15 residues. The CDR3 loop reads CASSLAQGLQYEQYF. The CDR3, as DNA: TGTGCCAGCAGCTTAGCCCAGGGGTTGCAGTACGAGCAGTACTTC.